The 21 T cell receptor beta chains below all came from one sample that was sequenced in a study of T cells after posttransplantation cyclophosphamide. The data were produced by immunoSEQ multiplex PCR, yet TCRdb's version contains in-frame clones alone and is incomplete. This sample carries 13,000 or so clones, none of them present only once. Sequenced sample: PBMCs. All receptors come from a woman in her thirties or forties in good health, CMV-negative, and a related stem cell transplant donor.

This clone was seen repeatedly, ten times or more. The gene calls are TRBV19 and TRBJ2-7; possible D gene TRBD1, 6 bases. Germline-derived CDR1 and CDR2 are LNHDA and SQIVND (reference sequence). Trimming took off 6 bases at V and 2 bases at J, with 14 bases between the two ends. This CDR3 spans 14 amino acids. DNA for the CDR3: TGTGCCAGTAGACGGACAGCCGGGGCCTACGAGCAGTACTTC. It translates to CASRRTAGAYEQYF.

This clone came up many times. The V call is TRBV9, the J call TRBJ2-1; TRBD2 agrees at 8 bases. The CDR3 is made up of 15 amino acids. The junction had 3 bases not matched to a gene; V was cut back by 1 base and J by 3 bases. From germline, CDR1 is SGDLS and CDR2 YYNGEE. The CDR3 loop is CASSVLAGGYNEQFF. Here the CDR3 DNA reads TGTGCCAGCAGCGTATTGGCGGGAGGCTACAATGAGCAGTTCTTC.

The table lists this clone with many counts. The rearrangement uses TRBV5-6 and TRBJ2-7; D unresolved. Germline loops: CDR1 SGHDT, CDR2 YYEEEE. The CDR3 sequence is 12 residues long. V lost 3 bases to trimming and J lost 3 bases, with 7 bases between them. The CDR3 sequence: CASSSRVYEQYF. The CDR3 nucleotides are TGTGCCAGCAGCTCTCGCGTCTACGAGCAGTACTTC.

This clone has ten or more counts. This chain joins TRBV6-1 and TRBJ1-2, with a tentative D call TRBD1 (5 bases). V was cut by 5 bases and J by 4 bases, with 17 bases left in between. The CDR3 sequence is 15 residues long. Germline V gene lookup returns CDR1 MNHNS and CDR2 SASEGT. The CDR3 loop is CASSPNPMGGYGYTF. The CDR3, as DNA: TGTGCCAGCAGTCCGAACCCTATGGGGGGCTATGGCTACACCTTC.

This clone was detected many times. This rearrangement joins TRBV6-1 to TRBJ2-3; TRBD1 matches at 7 bases. This CDR3 is built from 15 residues. V lost 3 bases and J lost 4; bases outside the gene matches: 7. Looked up from germline, CDR1 is MNHNS and CDR2 is SASEGT. DNA for the CDR3: TGTGCCAGCAGTGAGCGACAGGGAAATTCAGATACGCAGTATTTT. As protein: CASSERQGNSDTQYF.

Ten or more counts support this clone. This chain uses TRBV9 with TRBJ2-7, with D tentatively TRBD2 (6 bases). The germline gives CDR1 SGDLS, CDR2 YYNGEE. The CDR3 covers 15 residues. Trimming took off 0 bases at V and 3 bases at J, with 13 bases between the two ends. The CDR3 loop reads CASSVDGGVIYEQYF. CDR3 bases: TGTGCCAGCAGCGTAGACGGGGGAGTAATCTACGAGCAGTACTTC.

This clone came up many times. V gene TRBV27 combines with J gene TRBJ2-7; 11 positions match TRBD1. The CDR3 consists of 14 residues. Germline values: CDR1 MNHEY, CDR2 SMNVEV (reference sequence). The trim removed 5 bases at V and 7 bases at J, leaving 7 bases unmatched. The CDR3 sequence: CASSLSGTGGEQYF. DNA of the CDR3: TGTGCCAGCAGTCTGTCCGGGACAGGGGGGGAGCAGTACTTC.

J is TRBJ2-3 and V is TRBV6-1; D uncertain. Trimming cost V 7 bases and J 6 bases, with 8 bases left between them. CDR1 is MNHNS, CDR2 SASEGT, per germline. The length of the CDR3 is 11 residues. The CDR3 loop is CASKGIDTQYF. The DNA for the CDR3 is TGTGCCAGCAAAGGCATCGATACGCAGTATTTT.

This clone was seen ten or more times. The chain links TRBV19 to TRBJ2-1, with 10 bases aligning to TRBD2. The V and J ends lost 2 bases and 8 bases, in that order; junction bases with no gene match: 12. Looked up from germline, CDR1 is LNHDA and CDR2 is SQIVND (reference sequence). This CDR3 region has 17 residues. DNA for the CDR3: TGTGCCAGTAGTATACCCCGTGCGGCTAGCGGGAGAGATGAGCAGTTCTTC. Translation gives CASSIPRAASGRDEQFF.

This clone was seen ten or more times. V is TRBV7-9 and J is TRBJ2-2; D not resolved. Trimming cost V 3 bases and J 8 bases, with 7 bases left between them. The CDR3 loop spans 12 amino acids. Germline CDR1 reads SEHNR; CDR2 reads FQNEAQ (reference sequence). CDR3 region: CASSFSAGELFF. In nucleotides, the CDR3 is TGTGCCAGCAGCTTTAGTGCGGGGGAGCTGTTTTTT.

This clone was found many times. This chain joins TRBV7-9 and TRBJ1-3; 8 bases fit TRBD1. V lost 4 bases, J lost 2 bases, and 1 base stayed unmatched. The CDR3 is 14 amino acids. Per germline, CDR1 SEHNR and CDR2 FQNEAQ (reference sequence). CDR3 residues: CASSSTGAGNTIYF. The CDR3 nucleotides are TGTGCCAGCAGCTCGACAGGGGCTGGAAACACCATATATTTT.

This clone has at least ten counts. This chain uses TRBV5-1 with TRBJ2-1; 13 bases are shared with TRBD2. From germline, CDR1 is SGHRS and CDR2 YFSETQ. V shed 4 bases and J 5 bases; nucleotides not matched to a gene: 9. CDR3 length: 17 amino acids. CDR3: CASSPLIGTSGDNEQFF. In DNA form, the CDR3 reads TGCGCCAGCAGCCCCCTAATAGGGACTAGCGGGGACAATGAGCAGTTCTTC.

This clone appeared many times. The rearrangement joins TRBV7-2 to TRBJ1-1, with D perhaps TRBD1 (6 bases). The CDR3 is 13 amino acids. Trimming left V 5 bases short and J 6 bases short, with 13 bases between. Germline-derived CDR1 and CDR2 are SGHTA and FQGNSA. CDR3 bases: TGTGCCAGCAGCCCCAACAGGGTAGCTGAAGCTTTCTTT. It codes for CASSPNRVAEAFF.

In this sample, this clone turned up many times. The rearrangement joins TRBV12-3 or TRBV12-4 to TRBJ1-5; D ambiguous. The CDR3 is made up of 13 amino acids. Trimming cost V 7 bases and J 4 bases, with 11 bases left between them. CDR3 loop: CASNTEFNQPQHF. Here the CDR3 DNA reads TGTGCCAGCAACACAGAATTTAATCAGCCCCAGCATTTT.

This clone was detected a few times. The CDR3 DNA is TGCGCCAGCAGCTACAGTGGACTAGCAAACTCTGGGGCCAACGTCCTGACTTTC. Translating gives CASSYSGLANSGANVLTF. This chain uses TRBV5-1 with TRBJ2-6, with 8 positions matching TRBD2. In germline, CDR1 is SGHRS, CDR2 YFSETQ. CDR3 length: 18 residues. V dropped 3 bases and J dropped 0; count of bases not matched to a gene: 8.

This clone was seen a few times. Written as DNA, the CDR3 is TGCGCCAGCAAAGTGCGGACAGGGGGCGAATTTAGGAACACTGAAGCTTTCTTT. It codes for CASKVRTGGEFRNTEAFF. This sequence joins TRBV5-1 and TRBJ1-1; 11 nucleotides line up with TRBD1. CDR3 length: 18 residues. Looked up from germline, CDR1 is SGHRS and CDR2 is YFSETQ. The V and J ends lost 6 bases and 1 base, in that order; junction bases with no gene match: 14.

This clone was picked up many times. This chain joins TRBV6-6 and TRBJ2-3; 8 bases match TRBD1. Germline trimming cut 5 bases from V and 1 base from J; bases unmatched to any gene: 8. Germline lookup yields CDR1 MNHNY and CDR2 SVGAGI (reference sequence). This CDR3 spans 16 amino acids. Written as DNA, the CDR3 is TGTGCCAGCAGTACTCAGGGGGCCGTGGGCACAGATACGCAGTATTTT. Translated, it gives CASSTQGAVGTDTQYF.

This clone was detected ten times or more. The chain links TRBV18 to TRBJ2-7, with 13 positions matching TRBD2. V shed 3 bases, J shed 6 bases, and the junction held 11 bases outside the gene matches. This CDR3 region has 17 residues. Germline V gives CDR1 KGHSH, CDR2 LQKENI. In DNA form, the CDR3 reads TGTGCCAGCTCACCTAGACAACTAGCGGGAGGGCCGGTCGAGCAGTACTTC. Its translation: CASSPRQLAGGPVEQYF.

In its sample, this clone was seen many times. The rearrangement joins TRBV5-6 to TRBJ1-2; D may be TRBD1 (6 bases). This CDR3 contains 14 residues. Germline V CDR1 and CDR2: SGHDT, YYEEEE. V was trimmed by 1 base and J by 6 bases, leaving 13 bases between them. The CDR3 reads CASSLYRADDGYTF. The CDR3 DNA reads TGTGCCAGCAGCTTGTACAGGGCCGACGATGGCTACACCTTC.

This clone was picked up many times. V is TRBV7-2 and J is TRBJ1-2, with TRBD1 matching over 12 bases. Germline values: CDR1 SGHTA, CDR2 FQGNSA. Germline trimming cut 2 bases from V and 9 bases from J; bases unmatched to any gene: 4. The CDR3 has 14 amino acids. The CDR3 nucleotides read TGTGCCAGCAGCTTATCGGGACAGGGGGCGAGCTACACCTTC. Translation: CASSLSGQGASYTF.

This clone occurred many times. The chain is built from TRBV7-9 and TRBJ1-5, with 8 bases aligning to TRBD1. From germline, CDR1 is SEHNR and CDR2 FQNEAQ (reference sequence). This CDR3 region has 16 residues. Losses at the gene ends were 5 bases for V and 1 base for J; bases not matched to a gene: 7. The CDR3, as DNA: TGTGCCAGCAGCGCGGCGACAGGGGAGAGCAATCAGCCCCAGCATTTT. It is translated as CASSAATGESNQPQHF.